This T cell receptor beta chain originates from a study of cytomegalovirus exposure and HLA in healthy donors. This clone was counted a single time. Primers included in the PCR were 60 Vbeta and 13 Jbeta primers. The table came from immunoSEQ multiplex PCR; TCRdb's copy has only in-frame clones and leaves some out. The sample gives 150,000 or so clones, approximately 72% of which show up once; approximately 2.3% is in the top ten. CDR1 is SGHTA and CDR2 is FQGTGA in the germline V gene. Unmatched junction bases numbered 2, after V lost 5 bases and J lost 6 bases. The CDR3 extends over 13 amino acids. The clonotype was recovered from a female donor in good health and CMV-seronegative. The source material was PBMCs. This chain links TRBV7-3 with TRBJ2-1; TRBD1 aligns across 9 bases. Here the CDR3 reads CASSLGQGNEQFF. CDR3 DNA sequence: TGTGCCAGCAGCCTGGGACAGGGCAATGAGCAGTTCTTC.